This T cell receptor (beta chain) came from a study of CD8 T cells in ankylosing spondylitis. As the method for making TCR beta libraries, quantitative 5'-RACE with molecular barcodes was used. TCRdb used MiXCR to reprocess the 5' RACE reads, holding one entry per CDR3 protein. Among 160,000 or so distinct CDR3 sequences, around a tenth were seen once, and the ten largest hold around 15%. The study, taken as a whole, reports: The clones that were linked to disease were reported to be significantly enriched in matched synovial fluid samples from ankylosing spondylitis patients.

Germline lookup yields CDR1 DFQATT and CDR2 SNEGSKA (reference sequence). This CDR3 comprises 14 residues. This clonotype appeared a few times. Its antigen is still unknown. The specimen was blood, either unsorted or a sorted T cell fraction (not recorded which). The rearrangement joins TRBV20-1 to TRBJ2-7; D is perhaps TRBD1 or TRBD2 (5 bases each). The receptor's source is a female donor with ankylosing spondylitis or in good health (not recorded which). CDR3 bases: TGCAGCGTTACAACCGGGACCAAACTATACGAGCAGTACTTC. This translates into CSVTTGTKLYEQYF.